This TCR beta chain was observed in a study of human T cells and chemical hapten exposure. This clonotype showed up many times. Its specificity is unknown. Authors' processing steps: Sample TCR counts, which ranged from 23,224 to 690,600, had a median of approximately 96,000. TCRdb re-called the RACE reads through MiXCR, storing one row per CDR3 protein. TCRdb's processing, not the authors' own work, is the source of the V and J calls. The sample holds 100,000 or so distinct CDR3 sequences, 10% seen once. Findings and limits, study-wide: Clustering by CDR3 similarity yielded significantly more large clusters from expanded TCRs than controls.

As to time point: patch test 1, 2 weeks after DPC sensitization. Treatment in this sample: therapeutic diphenylcyclopropenone sensitization with weekly scalp DPC. At every patch-test visit, blood was drawn before the patch test was applied. The CDR3 totals 14 residues. Per germline, CDR1 SQVTM and CDR2 ANQGSEA. Trimming stripped 0 bases from V and 1 base from J, with 8 bases between. The TCR sequence derives from a man aged 35-49 years with alopecia areata. Some clones in this sample may be carry-over from other donors' samples. This specimen was whole blood, taken in connection with sensitization to the hapten diphenylcyclopropenone (DPC). V gene TRBV29-1 combines with J gene TRBJ2-3, with a tentative D call TRBD2 (5 bases). For the CDR3, the DNA is TGCAGCGTTGAAGAAGGGCGGGGCACAGATACGCAGTATTTT. It translates to CSVEEGRGTDTQYF.